The clone carrying this T cell receptor (beta chain) was counted many times. This CDR3 is 13 amino acids long. The ends were cut back, 6 bases at V and 0 bases at J, with 9 bases in the middle. Per the germline V gene, CDR1 is MNHEY and CDR2 is SMNVEV (reference sequence). The TCR beta library used iRepertoire HTBI primers with Arm-PCR amplification of CDR3. TCRdb re-called the multiplex PCR reads with MiXCR, one entry per CDR3 protein. The table records 430,000 or so distinct CDR3 sequences, 21% of them present only once. The entry originates in a study of regulatory T cells in long-lasting Graves disease. As for time point: persistent/refractory GD, antithyroid drugs over 5 years with positive TRAb. PBMC RNA was the source of the TCR library.

The clonotype comes from a female donor with Graves disease. The rearrangement links TRBV27 to TRBJ2-7, with a weak D call TRBD2 (6 bases). The sequences come from peripheral blood mononuclear cells (PBMCs), collected when the disease was refractory, from a patient treated with antithyroid drugs. CDR3 in DNA: TGTGCCAGCAGAACAGCGGGCTCCTACGAGCAGTACTTC. This encodes CASRTAGSYEQYF.